The sequence of this T cell receptor beta chain was determined in a study of T-cell reconstitution after alpha-beta-depleted transplantation in children. Study results and limitations: A year post-transplant, T-cell counts and diversity derived mostly from newly produced T cells. Surviving recipient cells, namely T cells and thymic progenitors, were the source of high day-60 TCRbeta diversity in some patients.

Unique molecular identifiers were incorporated during preparation of the TCRbeta library. TCRdb reprocessed the PCR reads with MiXCR, giving one entry per CDR3 protein. The sample holds 480,000 or so distinct CDR3 sequences, roughly a tenth seen once. As for this clonotype: Its antigen is not identified.

Germline CDR1 reads SNHLY; CDR2 reads FYNNEI. This CDR3 has 14 amino acids. The V gene lost 8 bases and the J gene lost 1 base, with 14 bases spanning the gap. The chain joins TRBV2 to TRBJ1-1, with D unresolved. Here the sequenced sample was PBMCs, taken before TCRalphabeta/CD19-depleted stem cell transplant. The clonotype comes from a child under 10 years old with inherited bone marrow failure, due to receive a stem cell transplant. The CDR3 is CASREETGNTEAFF. The DNA of the CDR3 is TGTGCCAGCCGGGAGGAGACGGGGAACACTGAAGCTTTCTTT.